Below, 12 T cell receptor beta chains from the same sample are listed, as sequenced in a study of T cells in Graves' hyperthyroidism and ophthalmopathy. RNA transcripts served as the template for amplifying TCR beta CDR3 regions. Primed by the HTBI set, a first-round RT-PCR was run on the TCR CDR3. TCRdb re-called the multiplex PCR reads with MiXCR, one entry per CDR3 protein. The sample has 450,000 to 650,000 distinct CDR3 sequences, around 21% seen once; the top ten hold approximately 26%. Sequencing was carried out using blood. These receptors came from a man aged 18 to 30 with Graves' hyperthyroidism.

This clonotype came up many times. The chain recombines TRBV11-2 with TRBJ2-7; 10 bases map to TRBD1. V was pared by 3 bases and J by 4 bases, with 3 bases of the junction left unmatched. The germline gives CDR1 SGHAT, CDR2 FQNNGV. The CDR3 is made up of 14 amino acids. The CDR3 here is CASSFGTGAYEQYF. The CDR3 DNA reads as TGTGCCAGCAGCTTCGGGACAGGGGCGTACGAGCAGTACTTC.

This clonotype showed up many times. The chain is built from TRBV28 and TRBJ2-7, with D perhaps matching TRBD1 (6 bases). Germline V gives CDR1 MDHEN, CDR2 SYDVKM. This CDR3 contains 14 residues. V lost 2 bases and J lost 0, with 8 bases in between. The CDR3 reads CASSLPRGSYEQYF. The CDR3 DNA sequence: TGTGCCAGCAGTTTACCCAGGGGCTCCTACGAGCAGTACTTC.

This clonotype was seen ten or more times. The chain carries TRBV6-5 and TRBJ2-5; perhaps TRBD1 as D (5 bases). This CDR3 contains 13 residues. V dropped 7 bases and J dropped 5 bases, with 14 bases sitting between them. CDR1 and CDR2 from the germline V gene are MNHEY and SVGAGI. The chain's CDR3 is CASNFQGVETQYF. CDR3 nucleotide sequence: TGTGCCAGCAATTTCCAGGGCGTGGAGACCCAGTACTTC.

Many counts were recorded for this clonotype. This chain links TRBV11-2 with TRBJ2-5, with 7 bases lining up with TRBD1. This CDR3 comprises 18 residues. J was trimmed by 2 bases and V by 5 bases; bases with no gene match: 17. Germline V gene lookup returns CDR1 SGHAT and CDR2 FQNNGV. Here the CDR3 DNA reads TGTGCCAGCAGCCTCACCCCCTTTGCCGACAGGGCACAAGAGACCCAGTACTTC. Its protein product is CASSLTPFADRAQETQYF.

This clonotype occurred a few times. This chain connects TRBV6-1 to TRBJ1-1; D is unresolved. V gave up 7 bases and J gave up 5 bases, with 17 bases separating them. The CDR3 is 14 amino acids. Germline V lookup: CDR1 MNHNS, CDR2 SASEGT. The CDR3, as DNA: TGTGCCAGCACCAAGGACCAGTGGAGTACTGAAGCTTTCTTT. Its translation is CASTKDQWSTEAFF.

In the case of this clonotype: Its ends do not fully match the called genes, so a read error is possible. The chain couples TRBV5-4 to TRBJ2-7; D possibly corresponds to TRBD2 (5 bases). This CDR3 has 13 amino acids. Germline V CDR1 and CDR2: SGHNT, YYREEE (reference sequence). For the CDR3, the DNA is TGTGCCAGCAGCCGCAACACAGCGGACGAGCAGGACTTC. This encodes CASSRNTADEQDF.

V and J are TRBV6-1 and TRBJ1-5; D gene uncertain. Trimming removed 3 bases at V and 6 bases at J, with 6 bases between. The CDR3 has 12 amino acids. Per germline, CDR1 MNHNS and CDR2 SASEGT. The CDR3 region has the DNA TGTGCCAGCAGTGACCCCTTTCAGCCCCAGCATTTT. Translating gives CASSDPFQPQHF.

This clonotype was counted at least ten times. The chain recombines TRBV6-2 or TRBV6-3 with TRBJ2-7, with D maybe TRBD2 (6 bases). Germline V lookup: CDR1 MNHEY, CDR2 SVGEGT. V gave up 7 bases and J gave up 1 base, with 26 bases separating them. This CDR3 is built from 18 residues. This CDR3 is CASTPEGLSFWASYEQYF. CDR3 sequence (DNA): TGTGCCAGCACCCCGGAGGGCCTAAGTTTTTGGGCTTCCTACGAGCAGTACTTC.

This clonotype has a count of ten or more. The chain has TRBV6-5 and TRBJ1-3; D not certain. The CDR3 spans 14 residues. The germline gives CDR1 MNHEY, CDR2 SVGAGI. V shed 5 bases and J shed 2 bases, with 10 bases lying between them. The CDR3 protein is CASSPTVAGNTIYF. CDR3 DNA: TGTGCCAGCAGTCCTACAGTGGCTGGAAACACCATATATTTT.

The chain has TRBV20-1 and TRBJ1-2; D is unresolved. CDR1 is DFQATT and CDR2 is SNEGSKA in the germline V gene (reference sequence). The CDR3 has 9 amino acids. With 0 bases removed from V and 7 bases from J, the gap between germline ends came to 0 bases. CDR3 DNA: TGCAGTGCTAGAGATGGCTACACCTTC. This encodes CSARDGYTF.

The table lists this clonotype with many counts. V gene TRBV20-1 combines with J gene TRBJ1-1; D is undetermined. Germline CDR1 DFQATT, CDR2 SNEGSKA (reference sequence). The CDR3 sequence is 11 residues long. Trimming left V 3 bases short and J 1 base short, with 3 bases between. This chain's CDR3 is CSARGNTEAFF. Here the CDR3 DNA reads TGCAGTGCTAGGGGGAACACTGAAGCTTTCTTT.

This clonotype appeared many times. The genes are TRBV12-3 or TRBV12-4 and TRBJ2-2, with no clear D. CDR3 size: 14 residues. Trimming cost V 3 bases and J 1 base, with 6 bases left between them. CDR3 sequence reads: CASSLGQNTGELFF. DNA for the CDR3: TGTGCCAGCAGTTTGGGCCAGAACACCGGGGAGCTGTTTTTT.